One and the same sample provided the 3 T cell receptor beta chains below, sequenced in a study of T cell responses to AZD1222 COVID-19 vaccine. TCRdb's copy holds only in-frame clones and misses some; the assay was immunoSEQ multiplex PCR. Counted here are 95,000 to 110,000 clones, around nine tenths occurring once; the ten biggest clones make up less than 25%. This specimen consisted of peripheral blood, obtained on day 0 of AZD1222 vaccination. The receptor source for this set is an adult in good health.

This sequence joins TRBV7-9 and TRBJ1-4; D remains unclear. V gave up 1 base and J gave up 8 bases, with 11 bases separating them. The germline gives CDR1 SEHNR, CDR2 FQNEAQ (reference sequence). There are 14 residues in the CDR3. CDR3 loop: CASSLETVWEKLFF. The CDR3 DNA follows: TGTGCCAGCAGCTTAGAAACAGTGTGGGAAAAACTGTTTTTT.

This chain connects TRBV7-9 to TRBJ2-7, with D perhaps TRBD1 (6 bases). In germline, CDR1 is SEHNR, CDR2 FQNEAQ (reference sequence). The CDR3 is 14 residues long. V lost 2 bases and J lost 7, with 15 bases in between. The CDR3 DNA is TGTGCCAGCAGCTTAAGCGCAGGGGCAGAAGAGCAGTACTTC. Amino acids: CASSLSAGAEEQYF. Filled out from reference TRBV7-9 and TRBJ2-7, the complete variable domain reads DTGVSQNPRHKITKRGQNVTFRCDPISEHNRLYWYRQTLGQGPEFLTYFQNEAQLEKSRLLSDRFSAERPKGSFSTLEIQRTEQGDSAMYLCASSLSAGAEEQYFGPGTRLTVT.

This clone has just one count. The rearrangement links TRBV4-1 to TRBJ1-4; D remains unclear. There are 17 residues in the CDR3. The V end lost 0 bases, the J end lost 3 bases, and 14 bases lay between the germline ends. Germline CDR1 MGHRA, CDR2 YSYEKL. In DNA, the CDR3 is TGCGCCAGCAGCCAAGACCGGGCCTGGAGTCCTAATGAAAAACTGTTTTTT. Protein sequence: CASSQDRAWSPNEKLFF.